The T cell receptor (beta chain) under discussion was sequenced for a study of blood T cell repertoires in COVID-19. The overall study: Samples taken during acute and convalescent COVID-19 were collected in the United States, Italy and Spain.

Trimming shortened V by 4 bases and J by 3 bases, and 7 bases separated the two germline ends. The CDR3 contains 13 residues. The germline V gene has CDR1 MNHEY and CDR2 SVGEGT. Authors' analysis steps: Reference gene primers were amplified, and this amplification served to estimate nucleated cell counts. Here immunoSEQ multiplex PCR was the method, and the copy in TCRdb shows in-frame clones only, minus some. Clonal size and the V and J genes are those of that table, whereas D and trimming came from the DNA. This sample has roughly 260,000 clones, with 87% found just once. Participants were aged about 18 to 95 years, lived in roughly 25 US areas, and enrolled virtually.

The chain links TRBV6-2 or TRBV6-3 to TRBJ1-5, with D uncertain. The clonotype originates from a woman in her 30s with acute COVID-19. The sequencing sample was made of PBMCs or T cells enriched from blood (not recorded which). The CDR3 here is CASSLLDNQPQHF. The CDR3 DNA reads as TGTGCCAGCAGTTTATTAGACAATCAGCCCCAGCATTTT.